This TCR beta chain is from a study of identical twins (dated by TCRdb to about 2016). For the study in its entirety: TCR alpha and beta repertoires from monozygotic twins, unrelated adults of various ages and cord blood were deep-sequenced to test whether fetal clonotypes persist. To rule out contamination, the twin experiments were replicated at different times with different library preparation protocols. Study-wide conclusions, independent of this receptor: Fewer insertions were carried by abundant cord blood beta clonotypes; a weaker similar trend was observed in young adult naive repertoires, while no such trend was observed in memory repertoires. Because the same donors could not be followed over many years, conclusions were based on cross-sectional statistical analysis. A weaker excess of twin sharing was found in beta out-of-frame sequences because the signal-to-noise ratio was lowered by fewer shared sequences. Recombination models systematically underestimated out-of-frame TCR alpha sharing in monozygotic twins but agreed with sharing between unrelated individuals. Compared with coincidental sharing between unrelated individuals, out-of-frame TCR alpha sequences shared between twins had an excess of sequences with low generation probability. Zero-insertion analyses could be partly confounded by invariant T cells such as MAIT and iNKT, though diverse VJ usage argued against such confounding for most clonotypes.

The method behind the library was 5' RACE. TCRdb shows the sequencer as Illumina HiSeq 2000. A universal primer binding site was introduced by template switching, and a unique molecular identifier was present in the final cDNA, enabling accurate counting of TCR cDNA molecules. Specific primers in the conserved constant-segment region were used to synthesize first-strand cDNA for TCR alpha and beta chains. To control for contamination, every cDNA library was double barcoded, receiving both a SMART-Mk sample barcode and Illumina barcodes. TruSeq adapter sequences, together with Illumina sample barcodes, were added in two successive PCR steps. TCR alpha and beta cDNA libraries were sequenced on the Illumina HiSeq platform with custom primers. Under the source paper's analysis protocol: MiGEC was used to process raw reads and extract unique molecular identifiers, and MiXCR was used to find CDR3 positions. Recombination models were inferred per individual with the repgenHMM and IGoR tools using an EM algorithm. The tcR package in R was used for shared clonotype analysis, with sharing normalized by the product of cloneset sizes. To study raw recombination without the effects of thymic and clonal selection, out-of-frame nonproductive sequences were analyzed. Through fastp at Q25 and MiXCR, TCRdb rebuilt clones from the public reads, retaining in-frame beta chains. Rows merge per CDR3 protein into single entries with the most common DNA and genes. For this entry, the V and J calls and clone size follow TCRdb and not the study's own pipeline. This sample holds 1.5 million to 2 million distinct CDR3 sequences; less than 40% were observed only once. About 0.27% of the sample belongs to the ten largest clones.

Every donor in the study was a healthy Caucasian. For CDR1 and CDR2, the germline V gene lists ENHRY and SYGVKD. At the junction V is shortened by 7 bases and J by 0 bases, with 13 bases in between. Counted from cysteine to phenylalanine, this CDR3 has 16 amino acids. Just the 48-base CDR3 DNA is kept, in frame starting at base 1. About this clonotype itself: Its antigen remains unidentified. No clone much larger than this one lies a single base away; base qualities are absent.

The receptor was derived from a newborn girl in good health. The V and J genes are TRBV10-3 and TRBJ1-6, with the identity of the D gene unclear. Sample: cord blood. The base sequence is TGTGCCATCACTGGACCCTTGAGCTCCTATAATTCACCCCTCCACTTT. It codes for CAITGPLSSYNSPLHF.